This is a list of T cell receptor beta chains from one sample in a study of immune evolution from preneoplasia to lung adenocarcinoma. TCRdb's copy holds only in-frame clones and misses some; the assay was immunoSEQ multiplex PCR. The table lists about 3,700 clones, approximately 85% of them singletons, with less than 2.5% in the top ten. The sequenced material came from FFPE invasive lung adenocarcinoma tissue. The receptors originated from a person in their fifties or sixties with lung adenocarcinoma. Each CDR3 is given with its conserved first and last residue. A D gene is named only where the DNA matches it firmly. Only part of the rows carry a size: once, few, many, or a class if the clone is expanded.

TRBJ2-7 NA TRBV7-2 NA TGTGCCAGCAGCCCAAGAGGCAGCGGGTGGGTGGTTGAGCAGTACTTC CASSPRGSGWVVEQYF
TRBJ2-7 NA TRBV5-4 few TGTGCCAGCAGCCATCAGTCCGCCGGGACACTCGACTCTGACTACGAGCAGTACTTC CASSHQSAGTLDSDYEQYF
TRBJ2-1 NA TRBV6-6 NA TGTGCCAGCAGCCCTTTAGGGGGGGCGGGGAATGAGCAGTTCTTC CASSPLGGAGNEQFF
TRBJ2-3 TRBD2 TRBV30 NA TGTGCCTGGTTTATTAGCGGGAGGGCCGCAGATACGCAGTATTTT CAWFISGRAADTQYF
TRBJ2-3 NA TRBV10-2 NA TGCGCCAGCACGCACAGCACAGATACGCAGTATTTT CASTHSTDTQYF
TRBJ2-3 TRBD2 TRBV28 once TGTGCCAGCAGTGGGATGACTAGCGGGAGCATAGATACGCAGTATTTT CASSGMTSGSIDTQYF
TRBJ2-7 TRBD2 TRBV7-9 NA TGTGCCAGCAGCTTATCCGGGACTAGAGCCGTTGAGCAGTACTTC CASSLSGTRAVEQYF
TRBJ2-3 NA TRBV18 NA TGTGCCAGCTCACCACCGGTCACAGATACGCAGTATTTT CASSPPVTDTQYF
TRBJ1-4 NA TRBV4-2 NA TGTGCCAGCAGCTCCAGGGTAACTAATGAAAAACTGTTTTTT CASSSRVTNEKLFF
TRBJ2-2 NA TRBV19 NA TGTGCCAGTAGGCGAAGAGGCGTGGGGTTTTCGAGGACCGGGGAGCTGTTTTTT CASRRRGVGFSRTGELFF
TRBJ1-1 NA TRBV6-1 NA TGTGCAGGGGCAAAAGGAACTGAAGCTTTCTTT CAGAKGTEAFF
TRBJ2-1 TRBD1 TRBV9 NA TGTGCCAGCGACACACAGGGGTATGAGCAGTTCTTC CASDTQGYEQFF
TRBJ2-1 TRBD2 TRBV5-4 NA TGTGCCAGCAATCAAGGACTAGCGGGAGTAGGGCAGTTCTTC CASNQGLAGVGQFF
TRBJ2-5 NA TRBV5-1 NA TGCGCCAGCGGGGGTGCATTCGGGGAGACCCAGTACTTC CASGGAFGETQYF
TRBJ1-5 TRBD1 TRBV7-9 NA TGTGCCAGCAGCTTAGAGGACAGGAATCAGCCCCAGCATTTT CASSLEDRNQPQHF
TRBJ2-6 NA TRBV7-8 few TGTGCCAGCACCCCCCAGAGCTCTGGGGCCAACGTCCTGACTTTC CASTPQSSGANVLTF
TRBJ1-5 NA TRBV5-1 NA TGCGCCAGCAGCTTGGAGGGGCTCCAGCCCCAGCATTTT CASSLEGLQPQHF
TRBJ2-2 NA TRBV2 NA TGTGCCAGCAGCCTTTCGAACACCGGGGAGCTGTTTTTT CASSLSNTGELFF
TRBJ1-5 NA TRBV5-1 NA TGCGCCAGCAGCTTGACCTTTAATCAGCCCCAGCATTTT CASSLTFNQPQHF
TRBJ1-1 NA TRBV2 NA TGTGCCAGCAGTGAAAAGCGGAGGAACACTGAAGCTTTCTTT CASSEKRRNTEAFF
TRBJ1-2 NA TRBV19 NA TGTGCCAGTAGTTCCTGGTCTGCTAACTATGGCTACACCTTC CASSSWSANYGYTF
TRBJ2-7 TRBD2 TRBV19 few TGTGCCAGTAGTAAGGGACTAGCGGGAGTTGAGGAGCAGTACTTC CASSKGLAGVEEQYF
TRBJ2-3 NA TRBV29-1 NA TGCAGCGTTGCTATCTCTAGCACAGATACGCAGTATTTT CSVAISSTDTQYF
TRBJ1-1 NA TRBV6-1 once TGTGCCAGCTCGAGGGGGGGCGAGGACACTGAAGCTTTCTTT CASSRGGEDTEAFF
TRBJ1-4 NA TRBV5-1 once TGCGCCAGCAGCCGGACAGAAGAAACTAATGAAAAACTGTTTTTT CASSRTEETNEKLFF
TRBJ1-5 NA TRBV6-1 NA TGTGCCAGCAGTGAAAAAAGGCTTTCGGGGGATCAGCCCCAGCATTTT CASSEKRLSGDQPQHF
TRBJ2-1 TRBD1 TRBV5-1 NA TGCGCCAGCAGCCAATCCGGGACAGGGGACAATGAGCAGTTCTTC CASSQSGTGDNEQFF
TRBJ2-3 TRBD2 TRBV2 NA TGTGCCAGCAGTAAACTAGCGGGGAGCACAGATACGCAGTATTTT CASSKLAGSTDTQYF
TRBJ1-2 NA TRBV28 NA TGTGCCAGCGAGGATAAGAACTTGTACTATGGCTACACCTTC CASEDKNLYYGYTF
TRBJ2-3 TRBD2 TRBV14 NA TGTGCCAGCAGCCAAGATCCAGGGAGGGTTAGCACAGATACGCAGTATTTT CASSQDPGRVSTDTQYF
TRBJ2-3 NA TRBV18 NA TGTGCCAGCTCACCAGGGGGACTTCTCACAGATACGCAGTATTTT CASSPGGLLTDTQYF
TRBJ1-2 NA TRBV5-1 NA TGCGCCAGCAGCTTGGATGAGGAGTCTAACTATGGCTACACCTTC CASSLDEESNYGYTF
TRBJ1-1 TRBD1 TRBV5-4 NA TGTGCCAGCAGCTTCAACAGGGGAAGGAACACTGAAGCTTTCTTT CASSFNRGRNTEAFF
TRBJ2-3 TRBD1 TRBV28 NA TGTGCCAGCAGCCAGATCGGGACAGGGTCATCGGGTACGCAGTATTTT CASSQIGTGSSGTQYF
TRBJ1-1 NA TRBV20-1 NA TGCAGTGCCCGCACCGGGTTTGCTTTCTTT CSARTGFAFF
TRBJ1-1 NA TRBV28 NA TGTGCCAGCAGCCGCGCTCTACTCATGAACACTGAAGCTTTCTTT CASSRALLMNTEAFF
TRBJ1-1 NA TRBV6-4 NA TGTGCCAGCAGTGACGTGGAAGGGGGTGAAGCTTTCTTT CASSDVEGGEAFF
TRBJ1-1 NA TRBV29-1 NA TGCAGCGTGGAAGGGGCCTACGGGGCCGACACTGAAGCTTTCTTT CSVEGAYGADTEAFF
TRBJ1-1 NA TRBV11-2 NA TGTGCCAGCAGCTTAACACAGAACACTGAAGCTTTCTTT CASSLTQNTEAFF
TRBJ1-4 TRBD1 TRBV7-9 NA TGTGCCAGCACCGGGACAGGGAATGAAAAACTGTTTTTT CASTGTGNEKLFF
TRBJ2-5 NA TRBV5-5 NA TGTGCCAGCAGCCTAACAGGGTCGGAGACCCAGTACTTC CASSLTGSETQYF
TRBJ1-2 NA TRBV5-4 NA TGTGCCAGCAGCCCCGGAAAGGGGGTGGGCTATGGCTACACCTTC CASSPGKGVGYGYTF
TRBJ1-2 TRBD1 TRBV18 once TGTGCCAGCTCGTGGGACAGCGAGATGAGGGGCTACACCTTC CASSWDSEMRGYTF
TRBJ2-5 NA TRBV5-1 NA TGCGCCAGCAGCCAAGGCAGGGGGAGGGAGACCCAGTACTTC CASSQGRGRETQYF
TRBJ1-3 TRBD1 TRBV10-3 NA TGTGCCATCAGCAATCGACAGGGGGCAGGATCTGGAAACACCATATATTTT CAISNRQGAGSGNTIYF
TRBJ2-7 TRBD1 TRBV10-2 NA TGCGCCAGCAGTGAGGCGGACAGGGTGGGCTACGAGCAGTACTTC CASSEADRVGYEQYF
TRBJ2-7 TRBD2 TRBV28 NA TGTGCCAGCAGTGTCGGGGGGGCACCGAGGGAGCAGTACTTC CASSVGGAPREQYF
TRBJ2-3 TRBD1 TRBV4-2 NA TGTGCCAGCAGCCCAGATAGGGACAGGGTGGAAGATACGCAGTATTTT CASSPDRDRVEDTQYF
TRBJ2-3 NA TRBV5-1 NA TGCGCCAGCAGCCGCCGAGGTGTAGGCAGGACAGATACGCAGTATTTT CASSRRGVGRTDTQYF